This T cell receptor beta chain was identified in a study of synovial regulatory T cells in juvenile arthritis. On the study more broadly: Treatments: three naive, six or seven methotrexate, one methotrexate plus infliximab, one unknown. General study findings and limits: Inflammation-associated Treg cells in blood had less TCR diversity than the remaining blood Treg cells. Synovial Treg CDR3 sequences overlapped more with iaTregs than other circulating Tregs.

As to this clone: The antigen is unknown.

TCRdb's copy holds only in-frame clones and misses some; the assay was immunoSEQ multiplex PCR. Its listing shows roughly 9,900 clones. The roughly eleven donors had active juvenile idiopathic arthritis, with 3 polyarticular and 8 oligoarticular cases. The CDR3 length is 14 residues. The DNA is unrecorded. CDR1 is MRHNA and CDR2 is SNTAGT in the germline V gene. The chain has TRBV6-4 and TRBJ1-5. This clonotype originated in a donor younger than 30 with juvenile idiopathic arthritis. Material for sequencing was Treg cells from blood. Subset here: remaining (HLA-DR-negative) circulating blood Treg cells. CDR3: CASSWWRGNQPQHF.